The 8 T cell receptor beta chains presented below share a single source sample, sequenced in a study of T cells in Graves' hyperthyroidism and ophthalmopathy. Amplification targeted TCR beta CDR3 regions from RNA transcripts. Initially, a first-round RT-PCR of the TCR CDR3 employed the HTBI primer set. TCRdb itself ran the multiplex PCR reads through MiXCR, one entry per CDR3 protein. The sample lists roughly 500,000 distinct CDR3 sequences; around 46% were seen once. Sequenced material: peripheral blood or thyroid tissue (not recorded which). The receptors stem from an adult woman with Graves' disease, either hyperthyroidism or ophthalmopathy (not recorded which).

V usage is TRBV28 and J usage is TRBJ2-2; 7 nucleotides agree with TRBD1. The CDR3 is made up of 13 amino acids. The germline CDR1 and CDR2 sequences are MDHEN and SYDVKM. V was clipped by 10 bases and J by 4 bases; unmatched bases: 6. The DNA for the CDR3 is TGTGCCACCAGGGGGTGGGTCACCGGGGAGCTGTTTTTT. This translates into CATRGWVTGELFF.

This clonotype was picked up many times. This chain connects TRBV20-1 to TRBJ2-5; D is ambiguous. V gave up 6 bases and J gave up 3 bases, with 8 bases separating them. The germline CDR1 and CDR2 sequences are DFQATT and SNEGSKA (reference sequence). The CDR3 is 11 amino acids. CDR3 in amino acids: CSAQIEETQYF. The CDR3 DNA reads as TGCAGTGCCCAGATTGAAGAGACCCAGTACTTC.

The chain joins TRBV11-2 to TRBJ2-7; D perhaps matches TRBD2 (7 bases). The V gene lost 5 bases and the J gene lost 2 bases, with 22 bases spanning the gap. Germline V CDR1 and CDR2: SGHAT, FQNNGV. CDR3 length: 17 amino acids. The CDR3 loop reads CASSQFPVGGGTYEQYF. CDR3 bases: TGTGCCAGCAGCCAATTCCCAGTAGGGGGAGGGACCTACGAGCAGTACTTC. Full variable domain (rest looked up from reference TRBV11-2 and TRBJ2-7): EAGVAQSPRYKIIEKRQSVAFWCNPISGHATLYWYQQILGQGPKLLIQFQNNGVVDDSQLPKDRFSAERLKGVDSTLKIQPAKLEDSAVYLCASSQFPVGGGTYEQYFGPGTRLTVT.

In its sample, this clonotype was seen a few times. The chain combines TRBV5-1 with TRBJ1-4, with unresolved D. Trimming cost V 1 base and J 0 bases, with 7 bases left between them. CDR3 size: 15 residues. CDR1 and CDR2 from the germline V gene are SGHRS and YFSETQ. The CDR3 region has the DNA TGCGCCAGCAGCTTGAGGGCAGCAACTAATGAAAAACTGTTTTTT. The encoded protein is CASSLRAATNEKLFF.

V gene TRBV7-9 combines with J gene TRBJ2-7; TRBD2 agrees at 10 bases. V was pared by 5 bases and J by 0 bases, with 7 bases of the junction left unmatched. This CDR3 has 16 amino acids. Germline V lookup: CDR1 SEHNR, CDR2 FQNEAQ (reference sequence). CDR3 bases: TGTGCCAGCAGCCCGTCTAGCGGGAGCCCCTCCTACGAGCAGTACTTC. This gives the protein CASSPSSGSPSYEQYF.

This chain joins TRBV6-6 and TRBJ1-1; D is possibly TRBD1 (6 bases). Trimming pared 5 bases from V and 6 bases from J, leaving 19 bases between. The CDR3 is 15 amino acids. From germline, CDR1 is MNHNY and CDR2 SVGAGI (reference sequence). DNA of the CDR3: TGTGCCAGCAGTCGGGCCGGACAGTCGGTCTCTGAAGCTTTCTTT. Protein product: CASSRAGQSVSEAFF.

The CDR3 loop reads CASSDGTGLNEQYF. The CDR3 nucleotides are TGTGCCAGCAGTGACGGGACAGGGCTCAACGAGCAGTACTTC. This rearrangement joins TRBV2 to TRBJ2-7, with 9 bases matching TRBD1. The CDR3 has 14 amino acids. Germline trimming cut 3 bases from V and 5 bases from J; bases unmatched to any gene: 5. Germline CDR1 is SNHLY and CDR2 is FYNNEI.

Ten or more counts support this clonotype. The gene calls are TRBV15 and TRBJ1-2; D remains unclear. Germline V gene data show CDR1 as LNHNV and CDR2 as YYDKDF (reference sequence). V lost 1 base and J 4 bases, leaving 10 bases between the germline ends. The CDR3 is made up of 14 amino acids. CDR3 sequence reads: CATSRALGTYGYTF. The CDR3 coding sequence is TGTGCCACCAGCAGAGCATTGGGAACCTATGGCTACACCTTC.